The 8 T cell receptor beta chains below were found in one sample sequenced in a study of identical twins. TCRdb itself ran the 5' RACE reads through MiXCR, one entry per CDR3 protein. The table shows about 810,000 distinct CDR3 sequences, with 9% to 15% occurring only once. This sample also appeared in a second study, on yellow fever vaccine responses in identical twins.

The sequenced sample was PBMCs. The receptors derive from a woman between 18 and 29 years old in good health.

This clonotype has ten or more counts. This chain connects TRBV15 to TRBJ2-4; 9 nucleotides agree with TRBD1. This CDR3 is built from 13 residues. V dropped 5 bases and J dropped 6; count of bases not matched to a gene: 2. Germline V gene sequence: CDR1 LNHNV, CDR2 YYDKDF (reference sequence). The CDR3 reads CATSLGQGNIQYF. The CDR3 DNA sequence: TGTGCCACCAGCCTGGGACAGGGAAACATTCAGTACTTC. The variable domain in full, with the rest retrieved from reference TRBV15 and TRBJ2-4, is DAMVIQNPRYQVTQFGKPVTLSCSQTLNHNVMYWYQQKSSQAPKLLFHYYDKDFNNEADTPDNFQSRRPNTSFCFLDIRSPGLGDTAMYLCATSLGQGNIQYFGAGTRLSVL.

The chain is built from TRBV20-1 and TRBJ2-1, with D possibly being TRBD1 (6 bases). V was shortened by 5 bases and J by 0 bases, with 17 bases between the two germline ends. Germline lookup yields CDR1 DFQATT and CDR2 SNEGSKA (reference sequence). The CDR3 has 16 residues. For the CDR3, the DNA is TGCAGTGCTCTCGACCCCTCAGGGGCCTCCTACAATGAGCAGTTCTTC. This sequence encodes CSALDPSGASYNEQFF.

The chain carries TRBV13 and TRBJ2-2; D gene uncertain. The germline V gene has CDR1 PRHDT and CDR2 FYEKMQ (reference sequence). V gave up 4 bases and J gave up 6 bases, with 9 bases separating them. This CDR3 contains 13 residues. The CDR3 DNA reads TGTGCCAGCAGCTCAATCACCGCCGGGGAGCTGTTTTTT. Protein sequence: CASSSITAGELFF.

This clonotype was seen a few times. CDR3 in DNA: TGCAGCGTTCAGGGAACCCCCGGCTCTGGGGCCAACGTCCTGACTTTC. It translates to CSVQGTPGSGANVLTF. The chain has TRBV29-1 and TRBJ2-6, with a tentative D call TRBD1 (5 bases). Germline lookup yields CDR1 SQVTM and CDR2 ANQGSEA. There are 16 residues in the CDR3. The V end lost 5 bases, the J end lost 0 bases, and 14 bases lay between the germline ends. The entire variable domain, with the rest obtained from reference TRBV29-1 and TRBJ2-6, is as follows: SAVISQKPSRDICQRGTSLTIQCQVDSQVTMMFWYRQQPGQSLTLIATANQGSEATYESGFVIDKFPISRPNLTFSTLTVSNMSPEDSSIYLCSVQGTPGSGANVLTFGAGSRLTVL.

This clonotype was seen ten or more times. The chain joins TRBV6-5 to TRBJ1-1; tentative D call: TRBD1 (5 bases). CDR3 length: 15 amino acids. Germline assignment: CDR1 MNHEY and CDR2 SVGAGI. With 5 bases removed from V and 1 base from J, the gap between germline ends came to 14 bases. CDR3 bases: TGTGCCAGCAGTAACGAGGGACTTGCGAACACTGAAGCTTTCTTT. Protein sequence: CASSNEGLANTEAFF.

This clonotype was found many times. The chain carries TRBV20-1 and TRBJ2-7; weak D call: TRBD2 (5 bases). The V gene's germline CDR1 is DFQATT and CDR2 SNEGSKA (reference sequence). The CDR3 spans 17 residues. Trimming removed 6 bases at V and 1 base at J, with 25 bases between. The DNA of the CDR3 is TGCAGTGCCAGTTCCCTGATCACTAGAGGAACATCCTACGAGCAGTACTTC. It codes for CSASSLITRGTSYEQYF.

At least ten counts were recorded for this clonotype. The chain employs TRBV12-3 or TRBV12-4 and TRBJ2-7; no firm D call. V was trimmed by 6 bases and J by 0 bases, leaving 9 bases between them. The CDR3 extends over 13 amino acids. CDR3 loop: CASSKHTSYEQYF. The DNA for the CDR3 is TGTGCCAGCAGCAAACACACCTCCTACGAGCAGTACTTC.

This clonotype was picked up many times. This chain uses TRBV27 with TRBJ2-3, with 9 nucleotides matching TRBD2. CDR1 is MNHEY, CDR2 SMNVEV, per germline (reference sequence). The V and J ends lost 4 bases and 6 bases, in that order; junction bases with no gene match: 8. CDR3 length: 15 amino acids. The CDR3 bases are TGTGCCAGCAGTTGGGGCGGGAGGGTAAAGGATACGCAGTATTTT. It yields the protein CASSWGGRVKDTQYF.